The 11 T cell receptor beta chains given below trace back to one sample, sequenced in a study of cytomegalovirus exposure and HLA in healthy donors. Use of 60 Vbeta and 13 Jbeta primers characterized the PCR. Profiling relied on immunoSEQ multiplex PCR, and the TCRdb table lists in-frame clones only, not all of them. The sample records 150,000 to 200,000 clones, more than 80% being singletons. Source material: PBMCs. These receptors were taken from a young man in good health and CMV-seronegative.

V usage is TRBV11-2 and J usage is TRBJ2-7; 7 nucleotides line up with TRBD1. The V segment lost 11 bases and the J segment 4 bases; nucleotides outside the gene matches: 14. CDR1 and CDR2 (germline): SGHAT, FQNNGV. The CDR3 runs to 14 residues. The CDR3, as DNA: TGTGCCTCCCAAACGAGGACAGGTTTGTACGAGCAGTACTTC. This gives the protein CASQTRTGLYEQYF. Complete variable domain (other parts from reference TRBV11-2 and TRBJ2-7): EAGVAQSPRYKIIEKRQSVAFWCNPISGHATLYWYQQILGQGPKLLIQFQNNGVVDDSQLPKDRFSAERLKGVDSTLKIQPAKLEDSAVYLCASQTRTGLYEQYFGPGTRLTVT.

This clone came up a few times. The V gene is TRBV4-1, the J gene TRBJ2-4; tentatively, D is TRBD1 (6 bases). Trimming stripped 2 bases from V and 3 bases from J, with 17 bases between. The CDR3 sequence is 17 residues long. CDR1 and CDR2 (germline): MGHRA, YSYEKL. CDR3 sequence: CASSQLWGQLVKNIQYF. As DNA, the CDR3 is TGCGCCAGCAGCCAATTATGGGGGCAGTTAGTCAAAAACATTCAGTACTTC.

The chain uses TRBV5-4 and TRBJ2-1; TRBD2 aligns across 8 bases. The trim removed 2 bases at V and 0 bases at J, leaving 7 bases unmatched. This CDR3 region has 17 residues. Germline V gene sequence: CDR1 SGHNT, CDR2 YYREEE (reference sequence). CDR3 coding DNA: TGTGCCAGCAGCTTAGCGCCTAGCGGGTTCTCCTACAATGAGCAGTTCTTC. Translating it yields CASSLAPSGFSYNEQFF.

The genes are TRBV10-3 and TRBJ1-3; TRBD1 agrees at 8 bases. CDR1 and CDR2 from the germline V gene are ENHRY and SYGVKD. The V gene end was trimmed by 6 bases and the J gene end by 3 bases; junction bases not matched to a gene: 10. The CDR3 spans 16 residues. CDR3 in DNA: TGTGCCATCAGCCAACTGGACAGGGTGTTTGGAAACACCATATATTTT. Translation gives CAISQLDRVFGNTIYF.

J is TRBJ2-7 and V is TRBV7-9; TRBD2 matches at 8 bases. V was clipped by 11 bases and J by 0 bases; unmatched bases: 15. Germline loops: CDR1 SEHNR, CDR2 FQNEAQ (reference sequence). The CDR3 loop spans 16 amino acids. The CDR3 loop is CAPLIGREDSSYEQYF. The CDR3 nucleotides read TGTGCCCCCTTAATAGGGCGGGAGGACTCCTCCTACGAGCAGTACTTC.

The rearrangement joins TRBV15 to TRBJ1-2; tentatively, D is TRBD1 (5 bases). Germline CDR1 and CDR2: LNHNV and YYDKDF (reference sequence). This CDR3 has 13 amino acids. V was clipped by 0 bases and J by 6 bases, with 8 bases between them. The CDR3 bases are TGTGCCACCAGCAGAGACAGGGTTGATGGCTACACCTTC. Translated, it gives CATSRDRVDGYTF.

The CDR3 spells CASSTQGAGEQYF. The DNA for the CDR3 is TGTGCCAGCAGCACGCAGGGGGCTGGAGAGCAGTACTTC. The rearrangement links TRBV5-4 to TRBJ2-7; 8 positions match TRBD1. The CDR3 has 13 amino acids. The V and J ends lost 4 bases and 7 bases, in that order; junction bases with no gene match: 7. Germline CDR1 reads SGHNT; CDR2 reads YYREEE (reference sequence).

This clone was detected once. The rearrangement joins TRBV5-1 to TRBJ1-6; D may be TRBD1 (6 bases). V was clipped by 5 bases and J by 0 bases, with 15 bases between them. Germline V CDR1 and CDR2: SGHRS, YFSETQ. The CDR3 totals 17 residues. In nucleotides, the CDR3 is TGCGCCAGCAGACCCCAGGGGCCTAGCTCCTATAATTCACCCCTCCACTTT. The encoded protein is CASRPQGPSSYNSPLHF. The full variable domain, completed using reference TRBV5-1 and TRBJ1-6, is KAGVTQTPRYLIKTRGQQVTLSCSPISGHRSVSWYQQTPGQGLQFLFEYFSETQRNKGNFPGRFSGRQFSNSRSEMNVSTLELGDSALYLCASRPQGPSSYNSPLHFGNGTRLTVT.

The V gene is TRBV6-1, the J gene TRBJ2-1; 8 nucleotides line up with TRBD1. This CDR3 region has 15 residues. Per the germline V gene, CDR1 is MNHNS and CDR2 is SASEGT. The V gene end was trimmed by 10 bases and the J gene end by 3 bases; junction bases not matched to a gene: 11. The CDR3: CATPPGTGFYNEQFF. CDR3 DNA sequence: TGTGCCACGCCTCCCGGGACAGGTTTCTACAATGAGCAGTTCTTC.

The J gene is TRBJ1-1, the V gene TRBV6-5; 9 bases align to TRBD1. V trimming: 7 bases; J trimming: 2 bases; junction bases outside the gene matches: 5. CDR3 length: 14 amino acids. The germline gives CDR1 MNHEY, CDR2 SVGAGI. The CDR3 spells CASTETGGNTEAFF. For the CDR3, the DNA is TGTGCCAGCACCGAGACAGGGGGTAACACTGAAGCTTTCTTT.

The chain couples TRBV5-4 to TRBJ2-3, with 7 bases fitting TRBD2. The CDR3 contains 16 residues. V lost 3 bases to trimming and J lost 5 bases; unmatched junction nucleotides: 12. The germline gives CDR1 SGHNT, CDR2 YYREEE (reference sequence). As DNA, the CDR3 is TGTGCCAGCAGCTCGGTGGGCGGGGGAATAGGAGATACGCAGTATTTT. Translated: CASSSVGGGIGDTQYF.